This T cell receptor (beta chain) emerged from a study of CD8 T cells in Susac syndrome. In the study overall: Patients with Susac syndrome were, at the time of blood collection, therapy-naive, maintained on corticosteroids, or maintained on intravenous immunoglobulin alone.

RNA was extracted with the RNeasy kit, and a quantity of roughly 0.45 to 1 ug was reverse transcribed using random hexamers. In TCRdb, the immunoSEQ multiplex PCR reads were re-called with MiXCR into one record per CDR3 protein. The sample lists about 140,000 distinct CDR3 sequences; approximately 95% were seen once. The CDR3 runs 13 residues. Germline values: CDR1 MNHEY, CDR2 SMNVEV (reference sequence). V trimming: 10 bases; J trimming: 7 bases; junction bases outside the gene matches: 7. Negative magnetic isolation gave CD8+ and CD4+ cells; FACS enriched CD8+ TEMRA. This rearrangement joins TRBV27 to TRBJ1-6; 7 bases line up with TRBD1. Sequencing was carried out using CD4+ T cells from PBMCs. This TCR was recovered from a human donor with Susac syndrome. The CDR3 spells CATQGRGNSPLHF. The CDR3 DNA is TGTGCCACACAGGGGCGCGGAAATTCACCCCTCCACTTT.